This T cell receptor beta chain was obtained from a study of vaccination effects on CD4 cells after COVID-19. Notes on this clone: Its antigen is undetermined.

In the ViraFEST assay, antigen-specific CD4+ clonotypes were identified by expansion after peptide-pool stimulation. It was after roughly 11 days of culture that CD4+ T cells were isolated. This person's SARS-CoV-2 infection, confirmed by PCR, occurred between March and December 2020. The repertoire was sequenced with immunoSEQ multiplex PCR; TCRdb's copy has only in-frame clones and lacks some. The sample lists under 60,000 clones, 75% to 85% occurring once. Germline CDR1 is MNHEY and CDR2 is SVGAGI. The CDR3 spans 15 residues. V was pared by 5 bases and J by 3 bases, with 6 bases of the junction left unmatched.

The sequence was obtained from a human donor who had a prior SARS-CoV-2 infection. The chain joins TRBV6-5 to TRBJ1-4; TRBD1 matches at 7 bases. The material was CD4+ T cells from PBMCs cultured with HIV peptides, obtained before COVID-19 vaccination. Stated subset: HIV-1 Nef peptide pool negative control/reference culture. CDR3 nucleotide sequence: TGTGCCAGCAGTACGCAAGACAGGGCTAATGAAAAACTGTTTTTT. Residues: CASSTQDRANEKLFF.